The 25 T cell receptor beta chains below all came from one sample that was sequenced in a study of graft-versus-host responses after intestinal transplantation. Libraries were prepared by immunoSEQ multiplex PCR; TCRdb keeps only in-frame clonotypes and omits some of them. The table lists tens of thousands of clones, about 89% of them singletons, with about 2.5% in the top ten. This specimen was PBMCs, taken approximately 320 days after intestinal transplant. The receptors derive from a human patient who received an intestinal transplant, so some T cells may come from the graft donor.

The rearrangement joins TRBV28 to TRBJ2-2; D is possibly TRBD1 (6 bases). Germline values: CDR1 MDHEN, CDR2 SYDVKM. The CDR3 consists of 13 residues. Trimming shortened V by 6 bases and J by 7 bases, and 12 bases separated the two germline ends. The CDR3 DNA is TGTGCCAGCAGCCCCCTCAGGGGCGGGGAGCTGTTTTTT. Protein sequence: CASSPLRGGELFF.

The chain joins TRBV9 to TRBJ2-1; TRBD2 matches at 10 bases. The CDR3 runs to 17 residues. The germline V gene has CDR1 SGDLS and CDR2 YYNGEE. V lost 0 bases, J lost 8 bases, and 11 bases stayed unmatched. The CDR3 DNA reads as TGTGCCAGCAGCGTAGAGACGTTAGCGGGAGGAGGGGATGAGCAGTTCTTC. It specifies CASSVETLAGGGDEQFF. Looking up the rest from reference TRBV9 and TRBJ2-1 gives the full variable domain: DSGVTQTPKHLITATGQRVTLRCSPRSGDLSVYWYQQSLDQGLQFLIQYYNGEERAKGNILERFSAQQFPDLHSELNLSSLELGDSALYFCASSVETLAGGGDEQFFGPGTRLTVL.

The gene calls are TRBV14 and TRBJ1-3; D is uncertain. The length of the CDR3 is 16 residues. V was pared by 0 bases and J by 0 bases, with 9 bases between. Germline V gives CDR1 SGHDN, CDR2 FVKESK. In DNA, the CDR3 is TGTGCCAGCAGCCAAGATTTGAGAATCTCTGGAAACACCATATATTTT. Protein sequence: CASSQDLRISGNTIYF.

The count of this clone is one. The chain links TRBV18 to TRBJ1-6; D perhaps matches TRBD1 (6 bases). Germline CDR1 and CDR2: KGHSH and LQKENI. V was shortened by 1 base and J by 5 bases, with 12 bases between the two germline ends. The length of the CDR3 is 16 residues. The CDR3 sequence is CASSPLRDTHNSPLHF. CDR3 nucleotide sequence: TGTGCCAGCTCACCACTCCGGGACACTCATAATTCACCCCTCCACTTT.

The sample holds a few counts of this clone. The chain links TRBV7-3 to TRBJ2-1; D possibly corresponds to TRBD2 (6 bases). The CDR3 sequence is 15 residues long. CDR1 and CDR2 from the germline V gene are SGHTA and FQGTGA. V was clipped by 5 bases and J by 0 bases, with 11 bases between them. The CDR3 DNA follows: TGTGCCAGCAGCGAGACTAGATCCTCCTACAATGAGCAGTTCTTC. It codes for CASSETRSSYNEQFF. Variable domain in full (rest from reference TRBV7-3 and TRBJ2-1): GAGVSQTPSNKVTEKGKYVELRCDPISGHTALYWYRQSLGQGPEFLIYFQGTGAADDSGLPNDRFFAVRPEGSVSTLKIQRTERGDSAVYLCASSETRSSYNEQFFGPGTRLTVL.

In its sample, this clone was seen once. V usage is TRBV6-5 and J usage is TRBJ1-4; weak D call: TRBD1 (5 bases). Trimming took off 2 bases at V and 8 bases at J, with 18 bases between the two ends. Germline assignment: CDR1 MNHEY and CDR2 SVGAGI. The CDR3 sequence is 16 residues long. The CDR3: CASSYIIGARGEKLFF. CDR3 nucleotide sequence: TGTGCCAGCAGTTACATTATAGGGGCCCGGGGGGAAAAACTGTTTTTT.

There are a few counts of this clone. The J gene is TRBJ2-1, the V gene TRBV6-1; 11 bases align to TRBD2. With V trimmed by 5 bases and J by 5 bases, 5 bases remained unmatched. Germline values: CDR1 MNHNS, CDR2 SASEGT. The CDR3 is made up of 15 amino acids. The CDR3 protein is CASSLAGGPNNEQFF. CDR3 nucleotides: TGTGCCAGCAGTTTAGCGGGGGGGCCGAACAATGAGCAGTTCTTC.

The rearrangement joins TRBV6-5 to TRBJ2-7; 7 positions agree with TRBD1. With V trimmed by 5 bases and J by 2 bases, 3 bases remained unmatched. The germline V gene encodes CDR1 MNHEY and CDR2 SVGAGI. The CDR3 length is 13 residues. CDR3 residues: CASSEQGPYEQYF. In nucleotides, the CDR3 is TGTGCCAGCAGTGAACAGGGGCCCTACGAGCAGTACTTC.

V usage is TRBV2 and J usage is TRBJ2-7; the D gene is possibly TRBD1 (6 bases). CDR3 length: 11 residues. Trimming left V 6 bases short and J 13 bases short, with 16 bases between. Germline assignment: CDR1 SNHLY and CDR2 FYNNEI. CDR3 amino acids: CASRGASGLYF. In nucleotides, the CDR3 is TGTGCCAGCAGGGGGGCTAGTGGACTCTACTTC.

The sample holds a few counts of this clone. As DNA, the CDR3 is TGCGCCAGCAGCCAAGCGGACAGGGCCCAAGAGACCCAGTACTTC. Encoded protein: CASSQADRAQETQYF. The chain joins TRBV4-1 to TRBJ2-5; the match to TRBD1 covers 8 bases. The germline CDR1 and CDR2 sequences are MGHRA and YSYEKL. After removal of 1 base from V and 1 base from J, the junction contained 2 bases not matched to a gene. The CDR3 consists of 15 residues.

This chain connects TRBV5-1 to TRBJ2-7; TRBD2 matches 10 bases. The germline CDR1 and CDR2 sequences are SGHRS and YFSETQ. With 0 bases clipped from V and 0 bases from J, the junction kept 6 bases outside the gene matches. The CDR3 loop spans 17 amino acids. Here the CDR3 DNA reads TGCGCCAGCAGCTTGGGGGGACTAGCGTATAGCTCCTACGAGCAGTACTTC. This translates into CASSLGGLAYSSYEQYF.

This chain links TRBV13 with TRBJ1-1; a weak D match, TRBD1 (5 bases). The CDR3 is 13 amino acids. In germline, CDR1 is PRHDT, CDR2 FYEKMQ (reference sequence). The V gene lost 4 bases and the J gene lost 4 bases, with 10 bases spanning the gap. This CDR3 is CASSSDRRTEAFF. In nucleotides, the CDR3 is TGTGCCAGCAGCTCCGACAGACGCACTGAAGCTTTCTTT.

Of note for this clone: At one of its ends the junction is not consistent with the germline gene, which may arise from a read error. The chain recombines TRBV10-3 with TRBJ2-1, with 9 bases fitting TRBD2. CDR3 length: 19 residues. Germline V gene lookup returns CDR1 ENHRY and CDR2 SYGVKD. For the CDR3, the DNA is TGTGCCGTCAGTGAGATGGCGGGAGGGCCTCGGAGCTCCTACAATGAGCAGTTCTTC. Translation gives CAVSEMAGGPRSSYNEQFF.

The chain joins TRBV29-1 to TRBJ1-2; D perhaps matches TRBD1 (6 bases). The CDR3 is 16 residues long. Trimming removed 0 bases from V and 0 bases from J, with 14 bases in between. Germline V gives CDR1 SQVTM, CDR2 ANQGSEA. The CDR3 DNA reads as TGCAGCGTTGAAGAGCCTCTGGGGGGCGCTAACTATGGCTACACCTTC. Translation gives CSVEEPLGGANYGYTF.

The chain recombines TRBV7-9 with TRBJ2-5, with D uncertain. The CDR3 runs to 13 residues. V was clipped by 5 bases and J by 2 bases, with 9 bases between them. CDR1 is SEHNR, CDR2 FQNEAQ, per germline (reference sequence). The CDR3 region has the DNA TGTGCCAGCAGCACAGAGATGCAAGAGACCCAGTACTTC. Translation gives CASSTEMQETQYF.

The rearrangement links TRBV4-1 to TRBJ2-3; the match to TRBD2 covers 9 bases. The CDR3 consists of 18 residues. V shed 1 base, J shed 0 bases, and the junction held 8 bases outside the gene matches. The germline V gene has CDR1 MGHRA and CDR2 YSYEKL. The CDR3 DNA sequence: TGCGCCAGCAGCCAAGTACCGCGGGGGGGAGCTAGCACAGATACGCAGTATTTT. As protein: CASSQVPRGGASTDTQYF.

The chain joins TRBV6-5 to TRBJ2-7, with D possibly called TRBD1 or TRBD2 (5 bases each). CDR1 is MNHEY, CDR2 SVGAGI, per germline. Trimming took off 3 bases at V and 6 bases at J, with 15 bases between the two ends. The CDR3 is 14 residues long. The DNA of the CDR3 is TGTGCCAGCAGTTATAGTGAGGGGCCTGGCGAGCAGTACTTC. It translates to CASSYSEGPGEQYF.

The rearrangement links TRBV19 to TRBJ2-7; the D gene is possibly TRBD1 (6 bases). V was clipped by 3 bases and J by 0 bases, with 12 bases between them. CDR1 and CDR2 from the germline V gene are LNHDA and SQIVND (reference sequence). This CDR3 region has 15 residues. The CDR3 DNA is TGTGCCAGTAGTATGAGGGCAGGGGCCTCCTACGAGCAGTACTTC. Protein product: CASSMRAGASYEQYF.

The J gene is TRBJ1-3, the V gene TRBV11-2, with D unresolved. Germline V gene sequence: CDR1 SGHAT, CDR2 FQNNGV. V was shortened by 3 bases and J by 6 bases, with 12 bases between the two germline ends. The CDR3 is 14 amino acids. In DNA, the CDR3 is TGTGCCAGCAGCTTGGGCCAGCCTTTAAACACCATATATTTT. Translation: CASSLGQPLNTIYF.

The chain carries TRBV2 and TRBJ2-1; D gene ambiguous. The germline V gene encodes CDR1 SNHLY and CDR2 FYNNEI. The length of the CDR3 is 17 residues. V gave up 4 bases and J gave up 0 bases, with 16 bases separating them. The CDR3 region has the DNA TGTGCCAGCAGTGGCCTATTAGACGGAAGCTCCTACAATGAGCAGTTCTTC. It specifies CASSGLLDGSSYNEQFF. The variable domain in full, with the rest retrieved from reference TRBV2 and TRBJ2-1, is EPEVTQTPSHQVTQMGQEVILRCVPISNHLYFYWYRQILGQKVEFLVSFYNNEISEKSEIFDDQFSVERPDGSNFTLKIRSTKLEDSAMYFCASSGLLDGSSYNEQFFGPGTRLTVL.

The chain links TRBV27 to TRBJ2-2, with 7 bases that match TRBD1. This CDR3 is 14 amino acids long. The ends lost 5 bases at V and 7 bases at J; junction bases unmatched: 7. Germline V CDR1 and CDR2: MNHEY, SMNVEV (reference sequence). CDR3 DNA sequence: TGTGCCAGCAGTCTCGACAGGGCCGGCGGGGAGCTGTTTTTT. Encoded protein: CASSLDRAGGELFF.

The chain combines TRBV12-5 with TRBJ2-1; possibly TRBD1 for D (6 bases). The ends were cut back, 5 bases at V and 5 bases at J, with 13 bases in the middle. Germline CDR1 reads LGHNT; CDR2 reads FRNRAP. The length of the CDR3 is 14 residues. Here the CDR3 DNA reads TGTGCTAGTGGTCCCTCGACAGGAAACAATGAGCAGTTCTTC. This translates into CASGPSTGNNEQFF.

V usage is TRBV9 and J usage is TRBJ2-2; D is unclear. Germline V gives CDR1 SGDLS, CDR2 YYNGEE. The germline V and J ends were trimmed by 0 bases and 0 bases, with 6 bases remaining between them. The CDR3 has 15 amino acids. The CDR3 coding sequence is TGTGCCAGCAGCGTAGTCGGTACGAACACCGGGGAGCTGTTTTTT. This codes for CASSVVGTNTGELFF.

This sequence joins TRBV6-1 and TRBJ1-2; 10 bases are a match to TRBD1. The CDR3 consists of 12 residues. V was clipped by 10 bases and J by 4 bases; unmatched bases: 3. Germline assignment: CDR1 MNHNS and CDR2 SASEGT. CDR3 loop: CATGDRGYGYTF. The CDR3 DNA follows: TGTGCCACCGGGGACAGGGGCTATGGCTACACCTTC.

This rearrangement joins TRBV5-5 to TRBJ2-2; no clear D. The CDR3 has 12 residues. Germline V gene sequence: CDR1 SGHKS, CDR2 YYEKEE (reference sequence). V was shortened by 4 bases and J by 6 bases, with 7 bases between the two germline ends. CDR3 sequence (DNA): TGTGCCAGCAGCAAGACTGCCGGGGAGCTGTTTTTT. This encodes CASSKTAGELFF.